A selection of T cell receptor beta chains follows, all from one sample in a study of T cell changes during pregnancy in multiple sclerosis. The protocol was immunoSEQ multiplex PCR, while the TCRdb copy is restricted to in-frame clones and leaves out a portion. The table records roughly 58,000 clones, roughly nine tenths of them present only once. Specimen: CD8+ T cells from peripheral blood mononuclear cells, collected before pregnancy. These receptors originate from a female donor with multiple sclerosis, enrolled in a pregnancy study. The CDR3 runs from the conserved cysteine through the conserved F or W. D genes are given only for firm matches. A clone size is listed for some rows: how often the clone was seen (once, few, many), or a class if it is expanded.

NA | TRBJ1-3 | TRBD1 | TRBV4-2 | TGTGCCAGCAACGAAGGGCAGGGGGCGATCGAAAACACCATATATTTT | CASNEGQGAIENTIYF
NA | TRBJ1-1 | NA | TRBV27 | TGTGCCAGCAGTTTAGTGGGGACACCAACTGAAGCTTTCTTT | CASSLVGTPTEAFF
NA | TRBJ1-4 | TRBD1 | TRBV7-9 | TGTGCCAGCAGCACCCTCCGGGACAGGGACTGGGGGGATGAAAAACTGTTTTTT | CASSTLRDRDWGDEKLFF
NA | TRBJ1-1 | TRBD1 | TRBV6-5 | TGTGCCAGCACTGAACAGGGGTTAGACACTGAAGCTTTCTTT | CASTEQGLDTEAFF
NA | TRBJ1-1 | NA | TRBV27 | TGTGCCAGCGGAGCCCCGATCTTCGCTTTCTTT | CASGAPIFAFF
NA | TRBJ2-7 | TRBD2 | TRBV15 | TGTGCCACCAGCAGTAGCGGGGGCTACGAGCAGTACTTC | CATSSSGGYEQYF
once | TRBJ1-4 | TRBD1 | TRBV7-9 | TGTGCCAGCAGCTCCAACCGGGACAGAAATGAAAAACTGTTTTTT | CASSSNRDRNEKLFF
NA | TRBJ2-3 | TRBD2 | TRBV27 | TGTGCCAGCAGTTCCGGGACTAGCCTCCGCACAGATACGCAGTATTTT | CASSSGTSLRTDTQYF
NA | TRBJ1-1 | NA | TRBV5-8 | TGTGCCAGCAGCCCAATCCAACCTGGGGGCCACACTGAAGCTTTCTTT | CASSPIQPGGHTEAFF
many | TRBJ2-7 | NA | TRBV29-1 | TGCAGCGTTGAAGACGGGGTCCACGAGCAGTACTTC | CSVEDGVHEQYF
NA | TRBJ1-1 | TRBD1 | TRBV13 | TGTGCCAGCAGCTCTCCCGGGACAGGGGAAAACACTGAAGCTTTCTTT | CASSSPGTGENTEAFF
NA | TRBJ2-5 | NA | TRBV25-1 | TGTGCCAGCAGGACCTCAGGGGAAGAGACCCAGTACTTC | CASRTSGEETQYF
NA | TRBJ1-5 | TRBD1 | TRBV11-2 | TGTGCCAGCAGCCCGGGACAGAATCAGCCCCAGCATTTT | CASSPGQNQPQHF
NA | TRBJ1-2 | NA | TRBV19 | TGTGCCAGTAGTATCAACCCACTGGGCTACACCTTC | CASSINPLGYTF
NA | TRBJ2-5 | NA | TRBV7-3 | TGTGCCAGCAGCTTAGTAGGCGGGAAAGAGACCCAGTACTTC | CASSLVGGKETQYF
NA | TRBJ2-1 | TRBD2 | TRBV4-3 | TGCGCCAGCAGCCAAGGAGGGACTAGCGGAGCCAATGAGCAGTTCTTC | CASSQGGTSGANEQFF
NA | TRBJ2-2 | NA | TRBV7-9 | TGTGCCAGCAGCTTAATAGAACAGACCGGGGAGCTGTTTTTT | CASSLIEQTGELFF
medium-sized | TRBJ1-6 | NA | TRBV7-9 | TGTGCCAGCAGCCCTGGGGGGGATGCGTCACCCCTCCACTTT | CASSPGGDASPLHF
few | TRBJ1-6 | NA | TRBV5-4 | TGTGCCAGCAGCTGGAGCTCCTATAATTCACCCCTCCACTTT | CASSWSSYNSPLHF
NA | TRBJ2-7 | TRBD2 | TRBV4-1 | TGCGCCAGCAGCCAAGATATCTCGGGGGGGTCGTCGGGCGAGCAGTACTTC | CASSQDISGGSSGEQYF
NA | TRBJ2-1 | TRBD2 | TRBV4-3 | TGCGCCAGCAGCTCACTAGCGGGGGGGTTGGAAGAGCAGTTCTTC | CASSSLAGGLEEQFF
NA | TRBJ2-3 | TRBD2 | TRBV6-4 | TGTGCCAGCAGTGAAGCTAGCGGGGACACAGATACGCAGTATTTT | CASSEASGDTDTQYF
NA | TRBJ1-1 | NA | TRBV5-6 | TGTGCCAGCAGCTTCCCCAGTTCAATGAACACTGAAGCTTTCTTT | CASSFPSSMNTEAFF
NA | TRBJ2-5 | TRBD2 | TRBV5-4 | TGTGCCAGCAGTTGGTGGGGACTAGCGGGGGCCTTCCAAGAGACCCAGTACTTC | CASSWWGLAGAFQETQYF
NA | TRBJ1-1 | NA | TRBV7-9 | TGTGCCAGCAGCTTAGGGGCTACTGAAGCTTTCTTT | CASSLGATEAFF
NA | TRBJ2-7 | TRBD1 | TRBV27 | TGTGCCAGCAGTTTCGTGGCAGGGGGCCCCTACGAGCAGTACTTC | CASSFVAGGPYEQYF
NA | TRBJ1-6 | NA | TRBV14 | TGTGCCAGCAGCCAAGATGTGGGCGTCCTCCACTTT | CASSQDVGVLHF
NA | TRBJ2-7 | NA | TRBV6-1 | TGTGCCAGCAGTGAAAGTGAAGGGGGGGTAACCTACGAGCAGTACTTC | CASSESEGGVTYEQYF
NA | TRBJ2-5 | NA | TRBV27 | TGTGCCAGCAGTGCGGGGGCCTTCCCAGGGACCCAGTACTTC | CASSAGAFPGTQYF
NA | TRBJ1-1 | TRBD1 | TRBV5-4 | TGTGCCAGCCTAGGACAGGCGAACACTGAAGCTTTCTTT | CASLGQANTEAFF
NA | TRBJ2-1 | NA | TRBV9 | TGTGCCAGCAGCGTAGATGCGACTAGGGATGAGCAGTTCTTC | CASSVDATRDEQFF
NA | TRBJ1-1 | NA | TRBV7-6 | TGTGCCAGCAGCGCCATGGATCGGGTAAGAGGCACTGAAGCTTTCTTT | CASSAMDRVRGTEAFF
few | TRBJ1-1 | TRBD1 | TRBV7-2 | TGTGCCAGCAGCGCATTGCCAGGGGGATTTGAAGCTTTCTTT | CASSALPGGFEAFF
NA | TRBJ1-5 | NA | TRBV19 | TGTGCCAGTAGTTCATTTGGGGAGCCACAGCCCCAGCATTTT | CASSSFGEPQPQHF
NA | TRBJ1-4 | NA | TRBV2 | TGTGCCAGCAGTGCGTACAGTACTAATGAAAAACTGTTTTTT | CASSAYSTNEKLFF
NA | TRBJ1-5 | NA | TRBV9 | TGTGCCAGCAGCGTAGGACTCAGCAATCAGCCCCAGCATTTT | CASSVGLSNQPQHF
few | TRBJ2-1 | NA | TRBV4-2 | TGTGCCAGCAGGGGGGAGGGGGACAATGAGCAGTTCTTC | CASRGEGDNEQFF
NA | TRBJ1-1 | NA | TRBV6-1 | TGTGCCAGCAGTGCCCTCGGGGAAATAAACACTGAAGCTTTCTTT | CASSALGEINTEAFF
once | TRBJ1-2 | TRBD1 | TRBV5-5 | TGTGCCAGCAGCTTGCCCCCGACAGGGACTCCGGACTATGGCTACACCTTC | CASSLPPTGTPDYGYTF